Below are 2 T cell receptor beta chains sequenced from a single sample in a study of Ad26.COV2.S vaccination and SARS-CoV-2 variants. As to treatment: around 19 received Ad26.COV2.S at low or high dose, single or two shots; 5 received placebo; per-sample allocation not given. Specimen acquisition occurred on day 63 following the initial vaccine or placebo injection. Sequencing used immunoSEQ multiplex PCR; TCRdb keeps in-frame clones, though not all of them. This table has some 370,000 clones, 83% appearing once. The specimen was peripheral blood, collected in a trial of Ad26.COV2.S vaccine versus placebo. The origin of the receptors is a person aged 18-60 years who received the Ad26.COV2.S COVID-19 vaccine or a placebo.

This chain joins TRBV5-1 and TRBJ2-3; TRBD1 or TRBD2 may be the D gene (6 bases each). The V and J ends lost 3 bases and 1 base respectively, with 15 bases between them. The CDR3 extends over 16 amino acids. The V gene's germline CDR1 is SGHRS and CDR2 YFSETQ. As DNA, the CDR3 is TGCGCCAGCAGCTGGTGGGTGGGGGGCGGCACAGATACGCAGTATTTT. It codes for CASSWWVGGGTDTQYF.

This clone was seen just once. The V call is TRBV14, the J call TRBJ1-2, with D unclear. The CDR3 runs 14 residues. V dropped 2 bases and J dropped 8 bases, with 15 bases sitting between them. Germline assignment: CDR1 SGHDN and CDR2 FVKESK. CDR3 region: CASSQRVGYYGYTF. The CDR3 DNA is TGTGCCAGCAGCCAAAGGGTGGGGTATTACGGCTACACCTTC. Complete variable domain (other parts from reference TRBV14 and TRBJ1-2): EAGVTQFPSHSVIEKGQTVTLRCDPISGHDNLYWYRRVMGKEIKFLLHFVKESKQDESGMPNNRFLAERTGGTYSTLKVQPAELEDSGVYFCASSQRVGYYGYTFGSGTRLTVV.